A single T cell receptor beta chain is shown here with its context. This clone occurred once. No cognate antigen has been identified for it. Base qualities are missing; no much larger clone stands one base away. The data belong to a study of blood T cell repertoires in COVID-19 (dated by TCRdb to the early 2020s). Looking at the study overall: Samples covering the acute and convalescent phases of COVID-19 were provided by collaborators in the United States, Italy and Spain. The prospective study material was composed of cDNA or gDNA derived from T cells, B-cell-depleted T cells, or PBMCs. Where available, HLA class I and class II types were taken from metadata supplied by the sample provider and were not determined by assay-based typing. Samples were obtained from the ongoing ImmuneRACE study (first 160 participants) and from approximately 1,200 subjects provided by 6 global collaborators. A de-identified subject ID, COVID-19 status, age in years and sex were almost always included in the sample metadata. Subjects who had been exposed to COVID-19, were actively infected with it, or had recovered from it provided the deeply sampled blood TCRbeta repertoires that made up the dataset. The repertoires were released in a freely available public database intended as a resource for research on the immune response to SARS-CoV-2.

The V and J ends are trimmed by 2 bases and 5 bases, leaving 10 bases between them. The CDR3 runs 13 residues from the cysteine to the phenylalanine. Only the CDR3 region is kept as DNA, spanning 39 bases read in frame from base 1. CDR1 and CDR2 (SGHDT, YYEEEE) derive from the germline V gene. Each collaborating institution followed its own protocols to collect whole blood in K2EDTA tubes. For TCRbeta analysis, collaborators shipped samples as frozen whole blood, isolated PBMCs, or DNA extracted from either of those sample types. The immunoSEQ Assay, a bias-controlled multiplex PCR, was used to amplify TCRbeta CDR3 regions from genomic DNA. Per the authors' processing: Nucleated cell counts per sample were estimated from amplification of reference gene primers within the assay. To quantify the absolute abundance of each unique TCRbeta CDR3 rearrangement, sequence reads were collapsed and filtered. Productive Simpson clonality was computed per sample as the square root of Simpson's diversity index over productive rearrangements. TCRdb stores this immuneACCESS table with in-frame sequences only. Part of the clones is absent; in the studies checked, under half of the shortfall reflects unresolved V genes, and no reason is known for the rest. V and J calls and clone size come straight from that table; D and trimming were deduced from the DNA. For this sample there are 60,000 to 70,000 clones; around 82% appear just once. The ten largest clones take up just over 6.5% of the sample.

Study-wide findings and limitations: Clinical and demographic metadata were provided uncurated, with the amount varying by source and participant.

This clonotype originated in a man aged 55 to 69 with acute or convalescent COVID-19. The sample taken for sequencing was peripheral blood. This receptor chain uses TRBV5-6 and TRBJ2-5, and the D gene may be TRBD1, 6 bases matching. The sequenced DNA is TGTGCCAGCAGCTTCACAGGGCTGGAGACCCAGTACTTC. Translation gives CASSFTGLETQYF.